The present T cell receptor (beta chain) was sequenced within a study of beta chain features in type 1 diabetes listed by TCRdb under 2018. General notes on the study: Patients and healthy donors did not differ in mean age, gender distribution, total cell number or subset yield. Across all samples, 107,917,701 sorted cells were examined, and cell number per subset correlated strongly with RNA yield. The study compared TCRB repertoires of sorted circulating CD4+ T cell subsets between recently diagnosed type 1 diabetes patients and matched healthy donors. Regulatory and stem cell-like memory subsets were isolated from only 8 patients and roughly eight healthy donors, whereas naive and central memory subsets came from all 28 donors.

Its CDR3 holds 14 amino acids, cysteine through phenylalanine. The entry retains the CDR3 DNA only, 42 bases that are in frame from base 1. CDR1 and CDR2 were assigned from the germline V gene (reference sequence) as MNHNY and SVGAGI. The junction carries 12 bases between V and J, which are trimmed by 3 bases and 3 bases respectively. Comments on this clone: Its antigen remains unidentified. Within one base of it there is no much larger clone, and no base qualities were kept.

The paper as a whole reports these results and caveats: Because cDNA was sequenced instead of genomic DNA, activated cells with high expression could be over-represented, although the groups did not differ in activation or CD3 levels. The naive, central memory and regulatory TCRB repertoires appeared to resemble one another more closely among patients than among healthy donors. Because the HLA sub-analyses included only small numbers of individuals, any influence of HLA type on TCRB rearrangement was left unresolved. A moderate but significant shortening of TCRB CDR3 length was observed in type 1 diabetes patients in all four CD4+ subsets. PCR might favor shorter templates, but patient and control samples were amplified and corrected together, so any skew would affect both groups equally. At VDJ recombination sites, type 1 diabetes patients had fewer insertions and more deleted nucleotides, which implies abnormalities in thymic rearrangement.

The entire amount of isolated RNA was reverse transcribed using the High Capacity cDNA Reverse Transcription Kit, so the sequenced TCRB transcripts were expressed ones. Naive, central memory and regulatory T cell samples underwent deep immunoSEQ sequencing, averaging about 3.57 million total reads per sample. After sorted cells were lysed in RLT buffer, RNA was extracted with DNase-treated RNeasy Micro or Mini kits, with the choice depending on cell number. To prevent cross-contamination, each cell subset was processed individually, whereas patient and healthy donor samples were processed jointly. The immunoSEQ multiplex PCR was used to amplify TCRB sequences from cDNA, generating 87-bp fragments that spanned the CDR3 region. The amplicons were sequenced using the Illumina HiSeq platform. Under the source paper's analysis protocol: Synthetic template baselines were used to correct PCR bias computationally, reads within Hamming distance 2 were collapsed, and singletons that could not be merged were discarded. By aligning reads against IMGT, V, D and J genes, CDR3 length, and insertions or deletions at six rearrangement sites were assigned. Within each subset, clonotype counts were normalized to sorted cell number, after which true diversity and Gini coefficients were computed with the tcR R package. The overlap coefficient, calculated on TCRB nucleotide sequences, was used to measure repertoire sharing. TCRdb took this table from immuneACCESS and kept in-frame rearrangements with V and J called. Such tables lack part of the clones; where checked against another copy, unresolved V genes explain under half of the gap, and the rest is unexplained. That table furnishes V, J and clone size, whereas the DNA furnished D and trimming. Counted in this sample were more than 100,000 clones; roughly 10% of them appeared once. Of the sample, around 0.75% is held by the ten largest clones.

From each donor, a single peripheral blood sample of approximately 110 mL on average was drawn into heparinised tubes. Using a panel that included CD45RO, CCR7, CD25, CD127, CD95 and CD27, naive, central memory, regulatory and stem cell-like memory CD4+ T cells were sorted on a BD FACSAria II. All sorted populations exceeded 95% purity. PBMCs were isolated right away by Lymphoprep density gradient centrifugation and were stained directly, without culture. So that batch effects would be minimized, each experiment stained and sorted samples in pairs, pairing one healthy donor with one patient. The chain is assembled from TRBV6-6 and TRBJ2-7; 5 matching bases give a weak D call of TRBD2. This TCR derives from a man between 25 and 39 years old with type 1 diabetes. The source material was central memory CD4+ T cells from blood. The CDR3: CASSYFGESYEQYF. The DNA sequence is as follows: TGTGCCAGCAGTTATTTCGGGGAGAGCTACGAGCAGTACTTC.